This T cell receptor beta chain comes out of a study of Graves' ophthalmopathy and Graves' hyperthyroidism. The V end lost 1 base, the J end lost 2 bases, and 14 bases lay between the germline ends. This CDR3 comprises 16 residues. Per the germline V gene, CDR1 is MGHRA and CDR2 is YSYEKL. From RNA, the CDR3 regions of TCR beta chains were amplified and sequenced. Second-round multiplex PCR followed a first-round RT-PCR using HTBI primers. One entry per CDR3 protein, called by TCRdb with MiXCR from the multiplex PCR reads. The sample yields 200,000 to 250,000 distinct CDR3 sequences, roughly 21% seen once. This clonotype showed up just a few times. Ophthalmopathy donors were characterized by moderate-to-severe activity, CAS of at least 3, NOSPECS of at least 4, and duration under 3 months. Reliance was placed on clinical symptoms, serum thyroxine, TRAb, thyroid ultrasound and orbital computed tomography for diagnosis.

The material sequenced was peripheral blood. The chain uses TRBV4-1 and TRBJ1-2; possible D gene TRBD1, 5 bases. The clonotype originates from a woman aged 45-65 years with Graves' ophthalmopathy. CDR3 nucleotides: TGCGCCAGCAGCCAAGTAACCGGGGGTGGCAACTATGGCTACACCTTC. Protein: CASSQVTGGGNYGYTF.